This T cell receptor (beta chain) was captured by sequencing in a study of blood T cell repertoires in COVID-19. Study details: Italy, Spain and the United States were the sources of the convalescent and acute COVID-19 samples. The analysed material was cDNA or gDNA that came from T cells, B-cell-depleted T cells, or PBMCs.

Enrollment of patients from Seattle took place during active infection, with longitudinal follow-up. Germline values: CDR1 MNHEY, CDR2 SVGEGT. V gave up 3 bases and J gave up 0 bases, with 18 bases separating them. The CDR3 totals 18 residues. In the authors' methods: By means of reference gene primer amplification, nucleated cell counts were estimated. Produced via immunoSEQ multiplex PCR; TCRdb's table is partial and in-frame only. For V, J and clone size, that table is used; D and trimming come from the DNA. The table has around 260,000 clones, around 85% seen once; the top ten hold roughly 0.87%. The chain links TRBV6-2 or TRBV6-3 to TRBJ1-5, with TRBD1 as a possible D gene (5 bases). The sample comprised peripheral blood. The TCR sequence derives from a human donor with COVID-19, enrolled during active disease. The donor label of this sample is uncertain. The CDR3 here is CASSYPTPTAASNQPQHF. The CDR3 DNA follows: TGTGCCAGCAGTTATCCGACCCCGACAGCCGCTAGCAATCAGCCCCAGCATTTT.